This TCR beta chain was identified in a study of persistence of HIV-infected CD4 T cells. This nonspecific control used anti-CD3/anti-CD28 bead stimulation of CD4+ T cells. CD4+ T cells upregulating both CD40 ligand and CD69 were sorted as responding cells. Undetectable plasma HIV-1 RNA below 50 copies/mL lasted at least 4 years. V lost 6 bases, J lost 6 bases, and 4 bases stayed unmatched. The CDR3 has 15 amino acids. Germline V gives CDR1 SEHNR, CDR2 FQNEAQ (reference sequence). This was the immunoSEQ version 4 assay in survey mode. Here immunoSEQ multiplex PCR was the method, and the copy in TCRdb shows in-frame clones only, minus some. The repertoire holds more than 35,000 clones, with roughly 90% as singletons. As to this clone: Antigen specificity is unknown.

The sequencing here drew on CD4+ T cells sorted from PBMCs after 18-hour stimulation, taken from a patient who received antiretroviral therapy. The chain couples TRBV7-9 to TRBJ2-2; 13 positions agree with TRBD2. This TCR was recovered from an adult man with HIV who was CMV-seropositive. The CDR3 DNA sequence: TGTGCCAGCAGACCAGGACTAGCGGGGGCCGGGGAGCTGTTTTTT. Protein sequence: CASRPGLAGAGELFF.